This T cell receptor beta chain originates from a study of blood T cells in healthy people across ages. Overall study findings and caveats: Percentage of naive T cells showed a strong correlation with TCR beta diversity.

A remark on this clonotype: The antigen is undetermined.

Each sample provided at least 6 micrograms of extracted total RNA. PCR was performed a second time for about 7 to 12 cycles using a sample-barcoded 5' primer and a J-beta primer mix. TCRdb processed the 5' RACE reads anew with MiXCR; each CDR3 protein has one entry. This repertoire shows about 1.7 million distinct CDR3 sequences, approximately 28% found once; its top ten account for roughly 8%. Material: blood. This receptor was taken from a woman aged 25 to 39 in good health.

The CDR3 sequence: CASSYPEWYSNQPQHF. CDR3 nucleotide sequence: TGTGCCAGCAGTTACCCCGAATGGTATAGCAATCAGCCCCAGCATTTT. The rearrangement uses TRBV6-2 or TRBV6-3 and TRBJ1-5; D ambiguous. CDR3 length equals 16 residues. Per the germline V gene, CDR1 is MNHEY and CDR2 is SVGEGT. V lost 2 bases and J lost 0, with 11 bases in between.